Below, 29 T cell receptor beta chains from the same sample are listed, as sequenced in a study of blood T cells in healthy people across ages. It was with a sample-barcoded 5' primer and a J-beta primer mix that a second PCR of roughly 7 to 12 cycles was run. One entry per CDR3 protein results from TCRdb running MiXCR on the 5' RACE reads. The sample has about 570,000 distinct CDR3 sequences, 25% to 30% seen once; the top ten hold around 18%. Sequencing was done on a sample of blood. These receptors were obtained from a woman in her 70s in good health.

This clonotype was observed a few times. This rearrangement joins TRBV7-9 to TRBJ2-7; D is unclear. Germline CDR1 reads SEHNR; CDR2 reads FQNEAQ (reference sequence). CDR3 length: 13 amino acids. V lost 2 bases and J 0 bases, leaving 5 bases between the germline ends. The CDR3 is CASSLFDSYEQYF. CDR3 nucleotides: TGTGCCAGCAGCTTATTCGACTCCTACGAGCAGTACTTC.

The rearrangement joins TRBV15 to TRBJ2-7; D might be TRBD1 (5 bases). V was clipped by 1 base and J by 9 bases, with 7 bases between them. CDR1 and CDR2 (germline): LNHNV, YYDKDF (reference sequence). This CDR3 is built from 11 residues. In DNA, the CDR3 is TGTGCCACCAGCAGAGGGGGCGCGCAGTACTTC. Amino acids: CATSRGGAQYF.

The CDR3 region is CASSYMEEQYF. CDR3 in DNA: TGTGCCAGCAGTTACATGGAGGAGCAGTACTTC. The chain has TRBV6-5 and TRBJ2-7; D gene ambiguous. The V end lost 2 bases, the J end lost 7 bases, and 6 bases lay between the germline ends. The length of the CDR3 is 11 residues. Germline V gene sequence: CDR1 MNHEY, CDR2 SVGAGI.

This clonotype was seen a few times. The V gene is TRBV7-9, the J gene TRBJ2-3; D is uncertain. CDR3 length: 12 amino acids. Germline V lookup: CDR1 SEHNR, CDR2 FQNEAQ (reference sequence). V was cut by 5 bases and J by 7 bases, with 10 bases left in between. The CDR3 loop is CASSPQGYTQYF. CDR3 in DNA: TGTGCCAGCAGCCCCCAAGGGTATACGCAGTATTTT.

V and J are TRBV25-1 and TRBJ2-1; 9 bases are a match to TRBD2. The CDR3 totals 16 residues. Unmatched junction bases numbered 7, after V lost 5 bases and J lost 2 bases. The germline V gene has CDR1 MGHDK and CDR2 SYGVNS. The CDR3 sequence is CASSSPLAGAYNEQFF. CDR3 in DNA: TGTGCCAGCAGTTCCCCGTTAGCGGGGGCCTACAATGAGCAGTTCTTC.

The CDR3 DNA sequence: TGCGCCAGCAGCCAAGTTGCGGGGGACCCCTACAATGAGCAGTTCTTC. This encodes CASSQVAGDPYNEQFF. The V call is TRBV4-1, the J call TRBJ2-1; 7 bases are shared with TRBD2. Germline V gene sequence: CDR1 MGHRA, CDR2 YSYEKL. The CDR3 consists of 16 residues. V gave up 1 base and J gave up 2 bases; unmatched junction bases: 5.

This clonotype came up a few times. The J gene is TRBJ1-2, the V gene TRBV12-3 or TRBV12-4; no clear D gene. The CDR3 is 12 amino acids. V lost 8 bases and J 5 bases, leaving 12 bases between the germline ends. The chain's CDR3 is CASSYPLYGYTF. CDR3 DNA sequence: TGTGCCAGCTCATACCCCCTATATGGCTACACCTTC.

V gene TRBV3-1 combines with J gene TRBJ2-2; no clear D. V lost 3 bases to trimming and J lost 4 bases, with 3 bases between them. The CDR3 consists of 12 residues. The germline CDR1 and CDR2 sequences are LGHDT and YNNKEL (reference sequence). The CDR3, as DNA: TGTGCCAGCAGCCAGTTCACCGGGGAGCTGTTTTTT. Protein sequence: CASSQFTGELFF.

This clonotype was seen more than once but under ten times. This chain connects TRBV10-3 to TRBJ1-1; D gene ambiguous. Trimming took off 9 bases at V and 4 bases at J, with 9 bases between the two ends. The CDR3 runs to 11 residues. CDR1 ENHRY and CDR2 SYGVKD come from the germline V gene. The CDR3 loop is CAIWGGTEAFF. The CDR3 region has the DNA TGTGCCATATGGGGTGGCACTGAAGCTTTCTTT.

The table lists this clonotype with a few counts. The germline gene is not matched at one end of the junction; a read error may be the cause. The genes are TRBV20-1 and TRBJ2-2; possibly TRBD2 for D (5 bases). Germline assignment: CDR1 DFQATT and CDR2 SNEGSKA (reference sequence). The CDR3 has 13 amino acids. The chain's CDR3 is CSAREGNTGELLF. The CDR3 DNA reads as TGCAGTGCTAGAGAGGGTAACACCGGGGAGCTGCTTTTT.

This clonotype showed up just a few times. The V call is TRBV3-1, the J call TRBJ2-7; no clear D gene. Trimming pared 4 bases from V and 5 bases from J, leaving 9 bases between. The CDR3 sequence is 12 residues long. Germline lookup yields CDR1 LGHDT and CDR2 YNNKEL (reference sequence). The CDR3, as DNA: TGTGCCAGCAGCCGGGTAGGAGACGAGCAGTACTTC. Residues: CASSRVGDEQYF.

This clonotype was counted a few times. The J gene is TRBJ2-3, the V gene TRBV20-1; D may be TRBD2 (5 bases). This CDR3 is built from 14 residues. Germline V gene lookup returns CDR1 DFQATT and CDR2 SNEGSKA (reference sequence). V was pared by 6 bases and J by 1 base, with 14 bases between. The CDR3 nucleotides read TGCAGTGCAAGCGGCCGAATCCGCACAGATACGCAGTATTTT. Protein sequence: CSASGRIRTDTQYF.

This chain connects TRBV12-3 or TRBV12-4 to TRBJ1-2; D not resolved. There are 14 residues in the CDR3. V gave up 6 bases and J gave up 8 bases, with 19 bases separating them. CDR3 bases: TGTGCCAGCAGCCCTCCGGCTAGGGTCTGGGGCTACACCTTC. Translating it yields CASSPPARVWGYTF.

This clonotype has more than one count but fewer than ten. The chain has TRBV4-2 and TRBJ1-4, with TRBD1 matching 8 bases. Trimming cost V 1 base and J 8 bases; bases outside gene matches: 9. The germline CDR1 and CDR2 sequences are LGHNA and YNFKEQ. This CDR3 spans 16 amino acids. The CDR3 coding sequence is TGTGCCAGCAGCCAAGGTGGGACAGGCCGGGCGGAAAAACTGTTTTTT. Translation: CASSQGGTGRAEKLFF.

J is TRBJ2-1 and V is TRBV20-1, with TRBD1 as a possible D gene (9 bases). The CDR3 totals 13 residues. The germline V gene encodes CDR1 DFQATT and CDR2 SNEGSKA (reference sequence). The V gene lost 1 base and the J gene lost 15 bases, with 19 bases spanning the gap. The CDR3 region is CSARVGRGQGAFF. The CDR3 DNA reads as TGCAGTGCTAGAGTCGGGAGGGGACAGGGTGCGTTCTTC.

This chain joins TRBV12-5 and TRBJ2-3; D is perhaps TRBD1 or TRBD2 (5 bases each). V lost 0 bases and J lost 0, with 13 bases in between. The CDR3 loop spans 17 amino acids. Germline lookup yields CDR1 LGHNT and CDR2 FRNRAP. The CDR3 DNA follows: TGTGCTAGTGGTTTGGTACGGCCAGGGACGAGCACAGATACGCAGTATTTT. Its protein product is CASGLVRPGTSTDTQYF.

V usage is TRBV5-1 and J usage is TRBJ1-1; 7 bases fit TRBD1. The CDR3 extends over 14 amino acids. V gave up 6 bases and J gave up 3 bases; unmatched junction bases: 8. Germline V lookup: CDR1 SGHRS, CDR2 YFSETQ. The CDR3 nucleotides are TGCGCCAGCACCACGGGACAGCCAGACACTGAAGCTTTCTTT. It is translated as CASTTGQPDTEAFF.

The chain recombines TRBV10-3 with TRBJ2-5; 8 positions match TRBD2. Trimming cost V 7 bases and J 11 bases; bases outside gene matches: 9. The CDR3 extends over 12 amino acids. CDR1 ENHRY and CDR2 SYGVKD come from the germline V gene. CDR3 loop: CAITGGPGEQYF. Written as DNA, the CDR3 is TGTGCCATCACGGGAGGGCCAGGGGAGCAGTACTTC.

This clonotype was counted only a few times. This chain uses TRBV19 with TRBJ2-5; D is undetermined. Judging by the DNA end, TRBJ2-1 fits better; the J call may be wrong. This CDR3 region has 16 residues. Germline CDR1 and CDR2: LNHDA and SQIVND (reference sequence). CDR3 DNA: TGTGCCAGTAGTTCCAAACAGAGAAGCCCCAACAATGAGCAGTTCTTC. This translates into CASSSKQRSPNNEQFF.

The chain has TRBV18 and TRBJ2-5; D possibly corresponds to TRBD1 (5 bases). The CDR3 is 13 amino acids. The germline V gene has CDR1 KGHSH and CDR2 LQKENI. The V end lost 3 bases, the J end lost 2 bases, and 7 bases lay between the germline ends. This CDR3 reads CASSPNRQETQYF. The CDR3 nucleotides are TGTGCCAGCTCACCTAACAGGCAAGAGACCCAGTACTTC.

V usage is TRBV29-1 and J usage is TRBJ1-4; TRBD1 aligns across 8 bases. V lost 4 bases, J lost 6 bases, and 1 base stayed unmatched. Germline V gene sequence: CDR1 SQVTM, CDR2 ANQGSEA. The CDR3 spans 12 residues. This chain's CDR3 is CSVAQGDEKLFF. CDR3 in DNA: TGCAGCGTTGCACAGGGGGATGAAAAACTGTTTTTT.

The J gene is TRBJ2-1, the V gene TRBV2; D remains unclear. The CDR3 runs to 14 residues. Germline V gene sequence: CDR1 SNHLY, CDR2 FYNNEI. V gave up 8 bases and J gave up 1 base, with 12 bases separating them. CDR3 DNA sequence: TGTGCCAGCTCCCGGACCCAGTCCTACAATGAGCAGTTCTTC. It encodes CASSRTQSYNEQFF.

This chain links TRBV20-1 with TRBJ2-1; TRBD2 aligns across 7 bases. The J call may be mistaken, given a closer DNA end match to TRBJ2-7. CDR1 and CDR2 (germline): DFQATT, SNEGSKA (reference sequence). The CDR3 is 13 amino acids. CDR3 in DNA: TGCAGTGTGATGGGGGGGAGCTCCTACGAGCAGTACTTC. Residues: CSVMGGSSYEQYF.

As to this clonotype: Germline and junction disagree at one end, which may indicate a read error. V usage is TRBV27 and J usage is TRBJ2-7, with 10 bases lining up with TRBD1. The CDR3 runs 15 residues. Germline V lookup: CDR1 MNHEY, CDR2 SMNVEV (reference sequence). The chain's CDR3 is CANSPTRDRGHEQYF. Written as DNA, the CDR3 is TGTGCCAACAGTCCTACCCGGGACAGGGGCCACGAGCAGTACTTC.

The genes are TRBV7-9 and TRBJ1-1; possible D gene TRBD1, 6 bases. This CDR3 is built from 12 residues. Germline V CDR1 and CDR2: SEHNR, FQNEAQ (reference sequence). Trimming stripped 9 bases from V and 7 bases from J, with 15 bases between. This CDR3 reads CASSRQGNEAFF. DNA for the CDR3: TGTGCCAGTTCGAGGCAGGGGAATGAAGCTTTCTTT.

This clonotype has just a few counts. This chain uses TRBV7-2 with TRBJ2-3, with TRBD1 as a possible D gene (5 bases). V lost 4 bases and J 0 bases, leaving 8 bases between the germline ends. The V gene's germline CDR1 is SGHTA and CDR2 FQGNSA. This CDR3 contains 14 residues. This chain's CDR3 is CASSSQDSTDTQYF. Here the CDR3 DNA reads TGTGCCAGCAGCTCACAGGACAGCACAGATACGCAGTATTTT.

Here the CDR3 DNA reads TGTGCCAGCAGGCCCTCACGACAGGGGAACACTGAAGCTTTCTTT. It encodes CASRPSRQGNTEAFF. V and J are TRBV5-5 and TRBJ1-1; 7 nucleotides match TRBD1. This CDR3 has 15 amino acids. Germline lookup yields CDR1 SGHKS and CDR2 YYEKEE (reference sequence). V lost 5 bases, J lost 1 base, and 8 bases stayed unmatched.

This chain connects TRBV29-1 to TRBJ2-1; 10 bases agree with TRBD2. V gave up 3 bases and J gave up 10 bases; unmatched junction bases: 12. The CDR3 spans 15 residues. Germline CDR1 and CDR2: SQVTM and ANQGSEA. The DNA for the CDR3 is TGCAGCGTTGATAAAGCGGGGGGGCCGGGATTCGAGCAGTTCTTC. Residues: CSVDKAGGPGFEQFF.

The chain recombines TRBV5-1 with TRBJ2-2; the D gene is possibly TRBD1 (6 bases). This CDR3 has 14 residues. Trimming left V 5 bases short and J 4 bases short, with 12 bases between. Looked up from germline, CDR1 is SGHRS and CDR2 is YFSETQ. The CDR3 protein is CASREGHPTGELFF. The DNA for the CDR3 is TGCGCCAGCAGAGAGGGACATCCCACCGGGGAGCTGTTTTTT.